This is a list of T cell receptor beta chains from one sample in a study of shared clonotypes between healthy human individuals. The table came from immunoSEQ multiplex PCR; TCRdb's copy has only in-frame clones and leaves some out. In the table there are about 2.4 million clones, roughly 93% of which are singletons. Source material: naive CD4+ T cells from PBMCs. These receptors originate from a man younger than 35 in good health. Some clones in this sample may be carry-over from other donors' samples. CDR3s include the opening cysteine and the closing phenylalanine or tryptophan. Each record gives: D gene, clone size, J gene, V gene, CDR3 protein, CDR3 DNA. D genes are given only for firm matches. Size tells how often a clone was seen (once, few, many) or the class of an expanded clone, and some rows leave it out.

d_call: TRBD1; clone_size: .; j_call: TRBJ2-1; v_call: TRBV4-1; cdr3_aa: CASSQDLRQGWNEQFF; cdr3_nt: TGCGCCAGCAGCCAAGATTTAAGACAGGGGTGGAATGAGCAGTTCTTC
d_call: TRBD1; clone_size: .; j_call: TRBJ2-1; v_call: TRBV6-1; cdr3_aa: CASRSGTGASAEQFF; cdr3_nt: TGTGCCAGCAGATCCGGGACAGGGGCGTCCGCTGAGCAGTTCTTC
d_call: TRBD1; clone_size: .; j_call: TRBJ2-2; v_call: TRBV25-1; cdr3_aa: CASSRTGGAGELFF; cdr3_nt: TGTGCCAGCAGTAGGACAGGGGGCGCCGGGGAGCTGTTTTTT
d_call: TRBD1; clone_size: .; j_call: TRBJ2-1; v_call: TRBV5-5; cdr3_aa: CASSAGQGGWSSYNEQFF; cdr3_nt: TGTGCCAGCAGCGCGGGACAGGGGGGCTGGAGCTCCTACAATGAGCAGTTCTTC
d_call: TRBD1; clone_size: .; j_call: TRBJ2-7; v_call: TRBV28; cdr3_aa: CASSLAGTGGAKVQYF; cdr3_nt: TGTGCCAGCAGTCTTGCCGGGACAGGGGGCGCAAAGGTGCAGTACTTC
d_call: .; clone_size: .; j_call: TRBJ2-1; v_call: TRBV20-1; cdr3_aa: CSAGDEQFF; cdr3_nt: TGCAGTGCGGGGGATGAGCAGTTCTTC
d_call: TRBD2; clone_size: .; j_call: TRBJ2-3; v_call: TRBV7-7; cdr3_aa: CASSLGLAGTTDTQYF; cdr3_nt: TGTGCCAGCAGCTTAGGACTAGCGGGGACCACAGATACGCAGTATTTT
d_call: .; clone_size: .; j_call: TRBJ1-4; v_call: TRBV27; cdr3_aa: CASSFIPTNEKLFF; cdr3_nt: TGTGCCAGCAGTTTCATCCCAACTAATGAAAAACTGTTTTTT
d_call: TRBD1; clone_size: .; j_call: TRBJ1-2; v_call: TRBV6-6; cdr3_aa: CASKGQGGYTF; cdr3_nt: TGTGCCAGCAAGGGACAGGGAGGCTACACCTTC
d_call: .; clone_size: .; j_call: TRBJ2-1; v_call: TRBV28; cdr3_aa: CASSEAGRGDEQFF; cdr3_nt: TGTGCCAGCAGTGAAGCGGGTCGAGGCGATGAGCAGTTCTTC
d_call: .; clone_size: .; j_call: TRBJ2-3; v_call: TRBV29-1; cdr3_aa: CSVVRLLATDTQYF; cdr3_nt: TGCAGCGTTGTTCGGCTTCTAGCAACAGATACGCAGTATTTT
d_call: TRBD1; clone_size: few; j_call: TRBJ1-1; v_call: TRBV6-1; cdr3_aa: CASIGQGGTEAFF; cdr3_nt: TGTGCCAGCATAGGACAGGGAGGCACTGAAGCTTTCTTT
d_call: .; clone_size: .; j_call: TRBJ1-4; v_call: TRBV19; cdr3_aa: CASKEAEKLFF; cdr3_nt: TGTGCCAGTAAAGAGGCCGAAAAACTGTTTTTT
d_call: .; clone_size: .; j_call: TRBJ2-2; v_call: TRBV6-5; cdr3_aa: CASSRSIVGELFF; cdr3_nt: TGTGCCAGCAGCCGGAGTATAGTCGGGGAGCTGTTTTTT
d_call: TRBD1; clone_size: .; j_call: TRBJ2-1; v_call: TRBV10-3; cdr3_aa: CAISERQGSEQFF; cdr3_nt: TGTGCCATCAGTGAGAGACAGGGATCTGAGCAGTTCTTC
d_call: .; clone_size: .; j_call: TRBJ2-1; v_call: TRBV5-4; cdr3_aa: CASSYTRPSSYNEQFF; cdr3_nt: TGTGCCAGCAGCTATACCCGACCTAGCTCCTACAATGAGCAGTTCTTC
d_call: .; clone_size: .; j_call: TRBJ2-6; v_call: TRBV28; cdr3_aa: CASSSGAGANVLTF; cdr3_nt: TGTGCCAGCAGTTCCGGGGCTGGGGCCAACGTCCTGACTTTC
d_call: TRBD2; clone_size: .; j_call: TRBJ2-1; v_call: TRBV11-2; cdr3_aa: CASSLVAGFGNEQFF; cdr3_nt: TGTGCCAGCAGCTTAGTAGCGGGGTTCGGGAATGAGCAGTTCTTC
d_call: TRBD1; clone_size: .; j_call: TRBJ1-4; v_call: TRBV5-1; cdr3_aa: CASSSDRGGEKLFF; cdr3_nt: TGCGCCAGCAGCTCCGACAGGGGGGGAGAAAAACTGTTTTTT
d_call: .; clone_size: .; j_call: TRBJ2-1; v_call: TRBV7-3; cdr3_aa: CASSLQAVVYNEQFF; cdr3_nt: TGTGCCAGCAGCTTACAAGCGGTCGTATACAATGAGCAGTTCTTC
d_call: .; clone_size: .; j_call: TRBJ1-1; v_call: TRBV7-9; cdr3_aa: CAGQKWGKNTEAFF; cdr3_nt: TGTGCCGGCCAAAAATGGGGGAAGAACACTGAAGCTTTCTTT
d_call: .; clone_size: .; j_call: TRBJ1-5; v_call: TRBV19; cdr3_aa: CASQGGRQINQPQHF; cdr3_nt: TGTGCCAGTCAAGGCGGTCGACAGATCAATCAGCCCCAGCATTTT
d_call: .; clone_size: .; j_call: TRBJ2-2; v_call: TRBV5-1; cdr3_aa: CATRRGQSTGELFF; cdr3_nt: TGCGCCACCCGGCGGGGGCAATCCACCGGGGAGCTGTTTTTT
d_call: TRBD2; clone_size: .; j_call: TRBJ2-5; v_call: TRBV5-1; cdr3_aa: CASSPGLAGETQYF; cdr3_nt: TGCGCCAGCAGCCCCGGACTAGCGGGGGAGACCCAGTACTTC
d_call: TRBD2; clone_size: .; j_call: TRBJ2-1; v_call: TRBV30; cdr3_aa: CAWRAWVGSGSSYNEQFF; cdr3_nt: TGTGCCTGGAGAGCCTGGGTGGGTAGCGGGAGCTCCTACAATGAGCAGTTCTTC